Each of the 29 T cell receptor beta chains below was sequenced from the same sample in a study of blood T cell repertoires in COVID-19. Method: immunoSEQ multiplex PCR; TCRdb's copy keeps in-frame clones and lacks some. This table holds about 150,000 clones, roughly 80% found once. The sequencing input was peripheral blood. All receptors derive from a woman aged 80 or older with acute or convalescent COVID-19.

This sequence joins TRBV7-8 and TRBJ1-2; D not certain. V was clipped by 10 bases and J by 0 bases, with 9 bases between them. Germline V gene data show CDR1 as SGHVS and CDR2 as FQNEAQ. This CDR3 has 12 amino acids. The CDR3 bases are TGTGCCACAGGTCCTCCTAACTATGGCTACACCTTC. Its translation: CATGPPNYGYTF. Combining the CDR3 with reference TRBV7-8 and TRBJ1-2 gives the whole variable domain GAGVSQSPRYKVAKRGQDVALRCDPISGHVSLFWYQQALGQGPEFLTYFQNEAQLDKSGLPSDRFFAERPEGSVSTLKIQRTQQEDSAVYLCATGPPNYGYTFGSGTRLTVV.

The chain employs TRBV7-7 and TRBJ2-2; 9 nucleotides agree with TRBD1. This CDR3 is built from 14 residues. The germline gives CDR1 SSHAT, CDR2 FNYEAQ (reference sequence). J was trimmed by 6 bases and V by 4 bases; bases with no gene match: 3. The CDR3 spells CASSSGQGSGELFF. Written as DNA, the CDR3 is TGTGCCAGCAGCTCAGGACAGGGGTCCGGGGAGCTGTTTTTT.

The chain uses TRBV5-4 and TRBJ1-1; D gene uncertain. Germline V gene sequence: CDR1 SGHNT, CDR2 YYREEE (reference sequence). CDR3 length: 14 residues. The germline V and J ends were trimmed by 0 bases and 0 bases, with 6 bases remaining between them. CDR3 bases: TGTGCCAGCAGCTTGGGCAGTATGAACACTGAAGCTTTCTTT. This sequence encodes CASSLGSMNTEAFF.

The chain links TRBV19 to TRBJ1-1, with 7 bases aligning to TRBD1. The CDR3 consists of 14 residues. J lost 1 base, V lost 7 bases, and 6 bases had no gene match. The V gene's germline CDR1 is LNHDA and CDR2 SQIVND (reference sequence). CDR3 amino acids: CASTKGQPNTEAFF. CDR3 DNA: TGTGCCAGTACCAAGGGACAGCCGAACACTGAAGCTTTCTTT.

The V call is TRBV30, the J call TRBJ2-6; TRBD1 is a possible D gene (5 bases). V lost 0 bases and J 0 bases, leaving 21 bases between the germline ends. The CDR3 extends over 20 amino acids. Germline V gene data show CDR1 as GTSNPN and CDR2 as SVGIG (reference sequence). In nucleotides, the CDR3 is TGTGCCTGGAGTGTACTTTGGAAAGGACGGACAACCTCTGGGGCCAACGTCCTGACTTTC. It yields the protein CAWSVLWKGRTTSGANVLTF.

This chain uses TRBV6-5 with TRBJ1-4; possibly TRBD1 for D (6 bases). Trimming took 8 bases from V and 8 from J, leaving 18 bases between them. The CDR3 has 14 amino acids. Germline CDR1 reads MNHEY; CDR2 reads SVGAGI. The CDR3 DNA reads as TGTGCCAGCCTCAGGGGCGTTTTAGGCGAAAAACTGTTTTTT. As protein: CASLRGVLGEKLFF.

CDR3 sequence (DNA): TGCGCCAGCAGCCGTTTGGAGGCCGCGAACACCGGGGAGCTGTTTTTT. It specifies CASSRLEAANTGELFF. The chain employs TRBV5-1 and TRBJ2-2; D is perhaps TRBD2 (5 bases). The CDR3 totals 16 residues. Trimming left V 4 bases short and J 0 bases short, with 13 bases between. Germline V lookup: CDR1 SGHRS, CDR2 YFSETQ.

J is TRBJ1-2 and V is TRBV2, with 7 bases that match TRBD1. The germline gives CDR1 SNHLY, CDR2 FYNNEI. There are 13 residues in the CDR3. Losses at the gene ends were 6 bases for V and 3 bases for J; bases not matched to a gene: 4. The CDR3 loop reads CASSGGQYYGYTF. In DNA, the CDR3 is TGTGCCAGCAGCGGGGGACAGTACTATGGCTACACCTTC.

J is TRBJ1-2 and V is TRBV27; no definite D call. CDR1 is MNHEY, CDR2 SMNVEV, per germline (reference sequence). CDR3 length: 15 residues. The V and J ends lost 0 bases and 4 bases respectively, with 12 bases between them. The CDR3 sequence is CASSLSPGIGYGYTF. The DNA for the CDR3 is TGTGCCAGCAGTTTATCCCCGGGTATCGGCTATGGCTACACCTTC.

V is TRBV30 and J is TRBJ1-1; D may be TRBD1 (6 bases). Between the trimmed V and J ends, which lost 0 bases and 1 base, there was a span of 9 bases. Germline V gene data show CDR1 as GTSNPN and CDR2 as SVGIG (reference sequence). The CDR3 loop spans 14 amino acids. The CDR3 coding sequence is TGTGCCTGGAGTGTAGACAGGAGGAACACTGAAGCTTTCTTT. Its translation: CAWSVDRRNTEAFF.

V usage is TRBV3-1 (or the pseudogene TRBV3-2) and J usage is TRBJ1-2; no firm D call. Germline lookup yields CDR1 LGHDT and CDR2 YNNKEL (reference sequence). CDR3 length: 13 amino acids. Trimming pared 3 bases from V and 6 bases from J, leaving 11 bases between. The DNA for the CDR3 is TGTGCCAGCAGCCATGTTTTCGGGGATGGCTACACCTTC. Translation gives CASSHVFGDGYTF.

The chain recombines TRBV21-1 with TRBJ2-4; no check of the table's D call, TRBD2, against the DNA was made. TRBV21-1 represents a pseudogene. The CDR3 consists of 15 residues. The CDR3 loop is CASSTRILAKNIQYF. For the CDR3, the DNA is TGTGCCAGCAGCACGAGAATCCTAGCCAAAAACATTCAGTACTTC.

V is TRBV4-3 and J is TRBJ2-6; the match to TRBD1 covers 8 bases. V gave up 2 bases and J gave up 0 bases; unmatched junction bases: 12. The length of the CDR3 is 20 residues. Germline V gene sequence: CDR1 LGHNA, CDR2 YSLEER. The CDR3 region is CASSQRSGRQGTSGANVLTF. DNA of the CDR3: TGCGCCAGCAGCCAACGTTCGGGGAGACAGGGGACCTCTGGGGCCAACGTCCTGACTTTC.

V is TRBV5-1 and J is TRBJ1-6; 7 bases agree with TRBD1. Germline V gene data show CDR1 as SGHRS and CDR2 as YFSETQ. V was clipped by 4 bases and J by 7 bases; unmatched bases: 17. This CDR3 has 18 amino acids. This CDR3 reads CASSTGSTGQASNSPLHF. In nucleotides, the CDR3 is TGCGCCAGCAGCACAGGAAGTACCGGACAGGCTAGCAATTCACCCCTCCACTTT.

CDR3 nucleotides: TGTGCCAGCAGTCGTAGCCCGGGAAGAGAAGAGACCCAGTACTTC. It specifies CASSRSPGREETQYF. This chain links TRBV9 with TRBJ2-5; possible D gene TRBD2, 5 bases. The CDR3 is 15 residues long. V was clipped by 5 bases and J by 3 bases, with 17 bases between them. Germline V CDR1 and CDR2: SGDLS, YYNGEE.

The chain carries TRBV5-6 and TRBJ2-5; 10 bases align to TRBD2. Germline V gives CDR1 SGHDT, CDR2 YYEEEE. The CDR3 consists of 16 residues. V lost 6 bases and J lost 5; bases outside the gene matches: 13. CDR3 nucleotide sequence: TGTGCCAGCACCCGGCGGAGTACTAGCGGGATGGAGACCCAGTACTTC. It is translated as CASTRRSTSGMETQYF.

This clone was picked up one time. This chain uses TRBV14 with TRBJ2-7; the D is unclear. CDR1 and CDR2 from the germline V gene are SGHDN and FVKESK. Deletions cut 1 base from V and 3 bases from J, with 10 bases between. This CDR3 has 14 amino acids. As DNA, the CDR3 is TGTGCCAGCAGCCAAGGTGGTGCGGTCTACGAGCAGTACTTC. This codes for CASSQGGAVYEQYF.

This clone came up a few times. J is TRBJ2-7 and V is TRBV5-1, with 7 bases fitting TRBD1. CDR1 is SGHRS and CDR2 is YFSETQ in the germline V gene. V lost 4 bases, J lost 0 bases, and 10 bases stayed unmatched. The CDR3 contains 16 residues. The CDR3 reads CASSLTGTAYSYEQYF. CDR3 bases: TGCGCCAGCAGCCTAACCGGGACAGCCTACTCCTACGAGCAGTACTTC. Filled out from reference TRBV5-1 and TRBJ2-7, the complete variable domain reads KAGVTQTPRYLIKTRGQQVTLSCSPISGHRSVSWYQQTPGQGLQFLFEYFSETQRNKGNFPGRFSGRQFSNSRSEMNVSTLELGDSALYLCASSLTGTAYSYEQYFGPGTRLTVT.

This clone was seen a handful of times. J is TRBJ2-7 and V is TRBV7-2, with 11 bases that match TRBD2. This CDR3 is built from 15 residues. The junction had 8 bases not matched to a gene; V was cut back by 6 bases and J by 4 bases. Germline-derived CDR1 and CDR2 are SGHTA and FQGNSA. For the CDR3, the DNA is TGTGCCAGCAGGCCAACTAGCGGGAGCGGGTACGAGCAGTACTTC. Residues: CASRPTSGSGYEQYF. Together with reference TRBV7-2 and TRBJ2-7, the CDR3 gives the full variable domain: GAGVSQSPSNKVTEKGKDVELRCDPISGHTALYWYRQSLGQGLEFLIYFQGNSAPDKSGLPSDRFSAERTGGSVSTLTIQRTQQEDSAVYLCASRPTSGSGYEQYFGPGTRLTVT.

This rearrangement joins TRBV19 to TRBJ2-4, with D maybe TRBD1 (6 bases). Looked up from germline, CDR1 is LNHDA and CDR2 is SQIVND (reference sequence). The CDR3 length is 14 residues. V was pared by 5 bases and J by 3 bases, with 11 bases between. In nucleotides, the CDR3 is TGTGCCAGTAGTCCGCCAGGGGTCAAAAACATTCAGTACTTC. Translated: CASSPPGVKNIQYF.

The rearrangement links TRBV9 to TRBJ2-6, with D possibly matching TRBD1 (5 bases). Looked up from germline, CDR1 is SGDLS and CDR2 is YYNGEE. Trimming left V 1 base short and J 1 base short, with 6 bases between. The CDR3 extends over 15 amino acids. CDR3 sequence reads: CASSVRGSGANVLTF. CDR3 sequence (DNA): TGTGCCAGCAGCGTAAGGGGTTCTGGGGCCAACGTCCTGACTTTC.

The chain links TRBV5-1 to TRBJ2-1; 13 bases line up with TRBD2. This CDR3 is 15 amino acids long. CDR1 is SGHRS, CDR2 YFSETQ, per germline. V dropped 2 bases and J dropped 5; count of bases not matched to a gene: 1. The CDR3 here is CASSFTSGGDNEQFF. The DNA of the CDR3 is TGCGCCAGCAGCTTCACTAGCGGGGGGGACAATGAGCAGTTCTTC.

This chain joins TRBV5-1 and TRBJ1-5, with D unclear. V lost 1 base and J lost 2, with 10 bases in between. Germline V lookup: CDR1 SGHRS, CDR2 YFSETQ. This CDR3 has 15 amino acids. The CDR3 nucleotides read TGCGCCAGCAGCTTGTCGGGAAGTGGCAATCAGCCCCAGCATTTT. As protein: CASSLSGSGNQPQHF.

CDR3 bases: TGCGCCAGCAGCTCGGGGGGGCGGGACTACAATGAGCAGTTCTTC. The encoded protein is CASSSGGRDYNEQFF. V gene TRBV5-1 combines with J gene TRBJ2-1; 8 nucleotides align to TRBD2. The CDR3 extends over 15 amino acids. With 3 bases clipped from V and 3 bases from J, the junction kept 5 bases outside the gene matches. Germline values: CDR1 SGHRS, CDR2 YFSETQ.

Notes on this clone: This sample includes further DNA sequences coding for the same CDR3. The rearrangement links TRBV5-5 to TRBJ1-5; a possible D gene is TRBD1 (5 bases). This CDR3 has 13 residues. The germline V gene has CDR1 SGHKS and CDR2 YYEKEE (reference sequence). With 4 bases removed from V and 4 bases from J, the gap between germline ends came to 9 bases. CDR3 in DNA: TGTGCCAGCAGCCTGCAGGGAAATCAGCCCCAGCATTTT. Amino acids: CASSLQGNQPQHF.

In this sample, this clone turned up many times. The chain links TRBV14 to TRBJ2-3, with 10 bases lining up with TRBD2. Germline CDR1 is SGHDN and CDR2 is FVKESK. This CDR3 has 15 amino acids. The trim removed 6 bases at V and 2 bases at J, leaving 5 bases unmatched. This CDR3 reads CASSLAGVTTDTQYF. The DNA of the CDR3 is TGTGCCAGCAGTCTAGCGGGGGTTACCACAGATACGCAGTATTTT.

The chain recombines TRBV7-2 with TRBJ2-1; the match to TRBD2 covers 12 bases. This CDR3 is 15 amino acids long. Germline loops: CDR1 SGHTA, CDR2 FQGNSA. The trim removed 5 bases at V and 5 bases at J, leaving 4 bases unmatched. This CDR3 reads CASSPGLAGNNEQFF. The CDR3 DNA reads as TGTGCCAGCAGCCCGGGACTAGCGGGCAACAATGAGCAGTTCTTC.

The chain employs TRBV14 and TRBJ1-1; possibly TRBD1 for D (6 bases). The germline V gene encodes CDR1 SGHDN and CDR2 FVKESK. The CDR3 is 14 amino acids. V lost 5 bases and J 5 bases, leaving 15 bases between the germline ends. The CDR3 region is CASSTNADSTEAFF. CDR3 sequence (DNA): TGTGCCAGCAGCACCAACGCGGACAGTACTGAAGCTTTCTTT.

The chain joins TRBV29-1 to TRBJ2-3; no reliable D call. Trimming pared 1 base from V and 6 bases from J, leaving 5 bases between. The germline V gene encodes CDR1 SQVTM and CDR2 ANQGSEA. This CDR3 comprises 11 residues. The CDR3 DNA reads TGCAGCGTTGAAGTAAGCGATACGCAGTATTTT. Translated, it gives CSVEVSDTQYF.